This T cell receptor beta chain originates from a study of blood T cell repertoires in COVID-19. Across the study: The origin of the acute and convalescent COVID-19 samples was the United States, Italy and Spain. The analysed material was cDNA or gDNA that came from T cells, B-cell-depleted T cells, or PBMCs.

Assay used: immunoSEQ multiplex PCR; TCRdb lists only in-frame clones, some missing. Here the sample spans approximately 350,000 clones, roughly 90% being singletons. The CDR3 runs to 15 residues. The V gene end was trimmed by 6 bases and the J gene end by 6 bases; junction bases not matched to a gene: 8. The germline V gene encodes CDR1 MGHDK and CDR2 SYGVNS. Material: peripheral blood. This chain connects TRBV25-1 to TRBJ1-4; TRBD1 matches at 9 bases. The TCR originated in a woman in her sixties or seventies with COVID-19, enrolled during active disease. CDR3 loop: CASSARGTGYEKLFF. The CDR3 bases are TGTGCCAGCAGCGCCAGGGGGACAGGGTATGAAAAACTGTTTTTT.